The 16 T cell receptor beta chains presented below share a single source sample, sequenced in a study of blood T cell repertoires in COVID-19. Measured with immunoSEQ multiplex PCR; TCRdb has only the in-frame clones, and not every one. The repertoire holds about half a million clones, 80% to 90% seen once, with approximately 2.9% in the top ten. The sequenced sample consisted of peripheral blood. Receptors originate from a human donor in a cohort sampled during active COVID-19.

The chain recombines TRBV5-1 with TRBJ1-1; D is possibly TRBD1 (6 bases). CDR1 and CDR2 from the germline V gene are SGHRS and YFSETQ. With 2 bases removed from V and 0 bases from J, the gap between germline ends came to 8 bases. The CDR3 is 14 residues long. Here the CDR3 DNA reads TGCGCCAGCAGCTTAACAGGGATGAACACTGAAGCTTTCTTT. Encoded protein: CASSLTGMNTEAFF.

This clone was recorded only once. The chain's CDR3 is CASRTETGVNQPQHF. The CDR3 nucleotides read TGTGCCAGCAGGACGGAGACAGGGGTAAATCAGCCCCAGCATTTT. The chain has TRBV2 and TRBJ1-5, with TRBD1 identical over 8 bases. The junction had 8 bases not matched to a gene; V was cut back by 6 bases and J by 4 bases. Germline-derived CDR1 and CDR2 are SNHLY and FYNNEI. The CDR3 is 15 amino acids.

J is TRBJ2-1 and V is TRBV18, with 7 bases that match TRBD2. Germline assignment: CDR1 KGHSH and CDR2 LQKENI. The length of the CDR3 is 15 residues. The trim removed 3 bases at V and 1 base at J, leaving 3 bases unmatched. CDR3 residues: CASSPREWSYNEQFF. The CDR3 nucleotides read TGTGCCAGCTCACCGCGGGAGTGGTCCTACAATGAGCAGTTCTTC.

J is TRBJ2-5 and V is TRBV18; TRBD1 matches 9 bases. V dropped 3 bases and J dropped 4; count of bases not matched to a gene: 21. The length of the CDR3 is 20 residues. Germline loops: CDR1 KGHSH, CDR2 LQKENI. The CDR3: CASSPLRLGTGRNVGETQYF. The CDR3 DNA reads TGTGCCAGCTCACCTCTTCGGTTAGGGACAGGGAGAAATGTTGGAGAGACCCAGTACTTC. The variable domain in full, with the rest retrieved from reference TRBV18 and TRBJ2-5, is NAGVMQNPRHLVRRRGQEARLRCSPMKGHSHVYWYRQLPEEGLKFMVYLQKENIIDESGMPKERFSAEFPKEGPSILRIQQVVRGDSAAYFCASSPLRLGTGRNVGETQYFGPGTRLLVL.

The CDR3 loop reads CASSNDRISEEQYF. The CDR3 bases are TGTGCCAGTAGTAATGACAGAATTTCTGAAGAGCAGTACTTC. This chain links TRBV19 with TRBJ2-7; the D gene is possibly TRBD1 (5 bases). This CDR3 comprises 14 residues. Between the trimmed V and J ends, which lost 4 bases and 7 bases, there was a span of 17 bases. CDR1 is LNHDA, CDR2 SQIVND, per germline (reference sequence).

This CDR3 is CASSYSGQGTQPQHF. The CDR3 bases are TGTGCCAGCAGTTACTCGGGGCAGGGAACTCAGCCCCAGCATTTT. This chain joins TRBV6-6 and TRBJ1-5; D may be TRBD1 (5 bases). Per the germline V gene, CDR1 is MNHNY and CDR2 is SVGAGI (reference sequence). V lost 0 bases and J 6 bases, leaving 12 bases between the germline ends. The CDR3 runs to 15 residues.

The CDR3 protein is CASSLDRGQETQYF. The CDR3 DNA sequence: TGCGCCAGCAGCCTAGACAGGGGGCAAGAGACCCAGTACTTC. This chain connects TRBV5-1 to TRBJ2-5, with TRBD1 matching over 9 bases. Germline V gene data show CDR1 as SGHRS and CDR2 as YFSETQ. CDR3 length: 14 amino acids. The V gene end was trimmed by 4 bases and the J gene end by 2 bases; junction bases not matched to a gene: 3.

The chain links TRBV18 to TRBJ1-2; 9 bases fit TRBD1. Germline CDR1 is KGHSH and CDR2 is LQKENI. The CDR3 is 15 amino acids. The J segment lost 7 bases and the V segment lost 1 base, leaving 7 bases of the junction unmatched. As DNA, the CDR3 is TGTGCCAGCTCACCACTTGGACAGGGGTGGGCTGGCTACACCTTC. It encodes CASSPLGQGWAGYTF. Full variable domain (remainder filled in from reference TRBV18 and TRBJ1-2): NAGVMQNPRHLVRRRGQEARLRCSPMKGHSHVYWYRQLPEEGLKFMVYLQKENIIDESGMPKERFSAEFPKEGPSILRIQQVVRGDSAAYFCASSPLGQGWAGYTFGSGTRLTVV.

The V gene is TRBV18, the J gene TRBJ2-6; 7 bases fit TRBD2. The CDR3 loop spans 19 amino acids. J lost 4 bases, V lost 3 bases, and 15 bases had no gene match. The germline V gene encodes CDR1 KGHSH and CDR2 LQKENI. CDR3 amino acids: CASSPFIGTTDTGANVLTF. CDR3 bases: TGTGCCAGCTCACCGTTTATCGGGACTACAGATACGGGGGCCAACGTCCTGACTTTC. The full variable domain, in which reference TRBV18 and TRBJ2-6 provide the parts outside the CDR3, is NAGVMQNPRHLVRRRGQEARLRCSPMKGHSHVYWYRQLPEEGLKFMVYLQKENIIDESGMPKERFSAEFPKEGPSILRIQQVVRGDSAAYFCASSPFIGTTDTGANVLTFGAGSRLTVL.

V usage is TRBV28 and J usage is TRBJ1-6, with a tentative D call TRBD1 (6 bases). Trimming stripped 6 bases from V and 10 bases from J, with 16 bases between. The CDR3 length is 14 residues. Germline V lookup: CDR1 MDHEN, CDR2 SYDVKM. The CDR3 DNA is TGTGCCAGCAGCGGACAGCTCTGGGAATCACCCCTCCACTTT. Translation gives CASSGQLWESPLHF.

The count of this clone is one. The CDR3 sequence: CASSYGQDYGYTF. In DNA, the CDR3 is TGTGCCAGCAGTTACGGGCAGGACTATGGCTACACCTTC. The chain employs TRBV6-2 or TRBV6-3 and TRBJ1-2; D unresolved. V was cut by 2 bases and J by 3 bases, with 7 bases left in between. CDR3 length: 13 residues. Germline V CDR1 and CDR2: MNHEY, SVGEGT.

The chain carries TRBV7-9 and TRBJ1-2; D is undetermined. Germline values: CDR1 SEHNR, CDR2 FQNEAQ (reference sequence). Trimming shortened V by 0 bases and J by 3 bases, and 14 bases separated the two germline ends. The CDR3 contains 16 residues. CDR3 nucleotide sequence: TGTGCCAGCAGCTTAGCGAACGAGGAGGTTTACTATGGCTACACCTTC. This sequence encodes CASSLANEEVYYGYTF.

This chain uses TRBV5-8 with TRBJ2-3; D is undetermined. V shed 1 base and J shed 2 bases, with 11 bases lying between them. Germline CDR1 and CDR2: SGHTS and YDEGEE. This CDR3 contains 15 residues. The CDR3 sequence is CASSLYGLITDTQYF. CDR3 DNA sequence: TGTGCCAGCAGCTTGTATGGGCTGATCACAGATACGCAGTATTTT.

The V and J genes are TRBV6-2 or TRBV6-3 and TRBJ2-7, with a tentative D call TRBD2 (6 bases). The CDR3 has 16 amino acids. CDR1 and CDR2 (germline): MNHEY, SVGEGT. Trimming left V 4 bases short and J 2 bases short, with 18 bases between. CDR3: CASSSPGSGYTYEQYF. DNA of the CDR3: TGTGCCAGCAGTTCCCCCGGTAGCGGTTACACCTACGAGCAGTACTTC.

This chain connects TRBV7-8 to TRBJ1-5, with a possible D match to TRBD1 (6 bases). CDR3 length: 16 residues. Trimming left V 2 bases short and J 4 bases short, with 15 bases between. CDR1 is SGHVS and CDR2 is FQNEAQ in the germline V gene. The CDR3 DNA reads TGTGCCAGCAGCTTAAGGGGGGCGGGGGTTAATCAGCCCCAGCATTTT. It specifies CASSLRGAGVNQPQHF.

The chain joins TRBV19 to TRBJ2-1; 7 bases are a match to TRBD1. Germline values: CDR1 LNHDA, CDR2 SQIVND (reference sequence). The CDR3 loop spans 16 amino acids. J was trimmed by 1 base and V by 5 bases; bases with no gene match: 8. CDR3 in DNA: TGTGCCAGTAGTGCCCCACAGGGGCGATCCTACAATGAGCAGTTCTTC. The encoded protein is CASSAPQGRSYNEQFF.